Listed here are 14 T cell receptor beta chains from one sample, sequenced in a study of blood T cells in healthy people across ages. Using a J-beta primer mix together with a sample-barcoded 5' primer, a second PCR was run for roughly 6 to 11 cycles. TCRdb passed the 5' RACE reads through MiXCR, listing each CDR3 protein once. The repertoire includes over 1.5 million distinct CDR3 sequences, roughly 50% of them detected once, and roughly 2% sits in the top ten. Specimen: blood. The receptor source for this set is a woman aged 40 to 50 in good health.

This clonotype came up a few times. The chain employs TRBV5-1 and TRBJ2-5, with D perhaps matching TRBD2 (6 bases). The CDR3 length is 15 residues. From germline, CDR1 is SGHRS and CDR2 YFSETQ. The germline V and J ends were trimmed by 4 bases and 4 bases, with 17 bases remaining between them. The CDR3 loop reads CASSQNPGLPETQYF. The DNA of the CDR3 is TGCGCCAGCAGCCAAAACCCGGGACTCCCAGAGACCCAGTACTTC. Drawing the rest from reference TRBV5-1 and TRBJ2-5, the complete variable domain is KAGVTQTPRYLIKTRGQQVTLSCSPISGHRSVSWYQQTPGQGLQFLFEYFSETQRNKGNFPGRFSGRQFSNSRSEMNVSTLELGDSALYLCASSQNPGLPETQYFGPGTRLLVL.

This clonotype has more than one count but fewer than ten. V and J are TRBV12-3 or TRBV12-4 and TRBJ2-2, with D possibly TRBD1 on 5 matching bases. V was trimmed by 4 bases and J by 6 bases, leaving 12 bases between them. CDR3 length: 14 residues. The CDR3 reads CASSYSGIAGELFF. The CDR3 DNA reads TGTGCCAGCAGTTATTCAGGGATTGCCGGGGAGCTGTTTTTT.

Here the CDR3 reads CASSRADRGRRCEQFF. As DNA, the CDR3 is TGTGCCAGCAGTCGAGCGGACAGGGGGCGTAGGTGTGAGCAGTTCTTC. The chain joins TRBV6-5 to TRBJ2-1, with TRBD1 identical over 11 bases. This CDR3 region has 16 residues. With 5 bases clipped from V and 9 bases from J, the junction kept 12 bases outside the gene matches. Germline lookup yields CDR1 MNHEY and CDR2 SVGAGI.

The rearrangement uses TRBV28 and TRBJ2-7; 7 nucleotides align to TRBD2. Germline V gene sequence: CDR1 MDHEN, CDR2 SYDVKM. This CDR3 spans 15 amino acids. V dropped 5 bases and J dropped 6; count of bases not matched to a gene: 13. In nucleotides, the CDR3 is TGTGCCAGCAGTCCACCCGGGGAGGGGATGCGCGAGCAGTACTTC. Amino acid sequence: CASSPPGEGMREQYF.

V is TRBV10-3 and J is TRBJ2-7, with 8 bases that match TRBD1. The junction had 5 bases not matched to a gene; V was cut back by 3 bases and J by 1 base. Germline CDR1 reads ENHRY; CDR2 reads SYGVKD. The CDR3 totals 15 residues. CDR3 protein: CAISDPGQASYEQYF. CDR3 in DNA: TGTGCCATCAGTGACCCGGGACAGGCATCCTACGAGCAGTACTTC.

The chain combines TRBV4-1 with TRBJ2-5; D unclear. This CDR3 contains 14 residues. Deletions cut 3 bases from V and 4 bases from J, with 12 bases between. Germline values: CDR1 MGHRA, CDR2 YSYEKL. CDR3 sequence (DNA): TGCGCCAGCAGCCATGCTGGATGGGGAGAGACCCAGTACTTC. Protein product: CASSHAGWGETQYF.

This clonotype showed up just a few times. The chain links TRBV28 to TRBJ1-2; D is unresolved. The length of the CDR3 is 11 residues. Germline loops: CDR1 MDHEN, CDR2 SYDVKM. Trimming took 5 bases from V and 8 from J, leaving 9 bases between them. The CDR3 DNA reads TGTGCCAGCAGTCCCCGGCTAGGCTACACCTTC. It yields the protein CASSPRLGYTF.

The J gene is TRBJ2-3, the V gene TRBV20-1; D is ambiguous. This CDR3 comprises 13 residues. Germline V gene sequence: CDR1 DFQATT, CDR2 SNEGSKA (reference sequence). The V and J ends lost 6 bases and 8 bases respectively, with 18 bases between them. The CDR3 is CSAPEAPGRTQYF. DNA of the CDR3: TGCAGTGCCCCGGAAGCTCCCGGTCGTACGCAGTATTTT.

This clonotype showed up many times. The genes are TRBV20-1 and TRBJ2-5, with 7 bases that match TRBD2. Trimming removed 0 bases from V and 3 bases from J; junction bases left unmatched: 7. Per germline, CDR1 DFQATT and CDR2 SNEGSKA (reference sequence). This CDR3 is built from 15 residues. The CDR3 DNA reads as TGCAGTGCTAGAGATCAGCGGGGCCAAAAAGAGACCCAGTACTTC. Its protein product is CSARDQRGQKETQYF.

The chain couples TRBV9 to TRBJ2-7; 9 positions agree with TRBD1. After removal of 3 bases from V and 5 bases from J, the junction contained 9 bases not matched to a gene. CDR1 and CDR2 (germline): SGDLS, YYNGEE. CDR3 length: 15 residues. CDR3: CASSATGTGRDEQYF. CDR3 coding DNA: TGTGCCAGCAGCGCGACCGGGACAGGGAGGGACGAGCAGTACTTC.

The chain is built from TRBV10-3 and TRBJ2-7, with D perhaps matching TRBD1 (6 bases). In germline, CDR1 is ENHRY, CDR2 SYGVKD. The CDR3 runs 13 residues. V lost 3 bases and J 3 bases, leaving 9 bases between the germline ends. In DNA form, the CDR3 reads TGTGCCATCAGTGACCCAGGGGTCTACGAGCAGTACTTC. This encodes CAISDPGVYEQYF.

The chain uses TRBV29-1 and TRBJ1-2; no clear D. Trimming pared 1 base from V and 8 bases from J, leaving 8 bases between. The CDR3 has 11 residues. Per germline, CDR1 SQVTM and CDR2 ANQGSEA. CDR3 protein: CSVEVGHGYTF. CDR3 bases: TGCAGCGTTGAAGTTGGCCACGGCTACACCTTC. Complete variable domain (other parts from reference TRBV29-1 and TRBJ1-2): SAVISQKPSRDICQRGTSLTIQCQVDSQVTMMFWYRQQPGQSLTLIATANQGSEATYESGFVIDKFPISRPNLTFSTLTVSNMSPEDSSIYLCSVEVGHGYTFGSGTRLTVV.

The chain joins TRBV13 to TRBJ2-1; 10 nucleotides agree with TRBD1. The CDR3 is made up of 13 amino acids. J was trimmed by 14 bases and V by 0 bases; bases with no gene match: 4. Germline V gives CDR1 PRHDT, CDR2 FYEKMQ (reference sequence). For the CDR3, the DNA is TGTGCCAGCAGCTTAGGCGACAGGGGGCAAAAGTTCTTC. Translation gives CASSLGDRGQKFF.

This chain connects TRBV7-2 to TRBJ2-1; no clear D gene. The ends were cut back, 5 bases at V and 4 bases at J, with 15 bases in the middle. Germline V CDR1 and CDR2: SGHTA, FQGNSA. CDR3 size: 15 residues. The CDR3 spells CASSPEVSRYNEQFF. CDR3 coding DNA: TGTGCCAGCAGCCCAGAGGTGAGCCGGTACAATGAGCAGTTCTTC.